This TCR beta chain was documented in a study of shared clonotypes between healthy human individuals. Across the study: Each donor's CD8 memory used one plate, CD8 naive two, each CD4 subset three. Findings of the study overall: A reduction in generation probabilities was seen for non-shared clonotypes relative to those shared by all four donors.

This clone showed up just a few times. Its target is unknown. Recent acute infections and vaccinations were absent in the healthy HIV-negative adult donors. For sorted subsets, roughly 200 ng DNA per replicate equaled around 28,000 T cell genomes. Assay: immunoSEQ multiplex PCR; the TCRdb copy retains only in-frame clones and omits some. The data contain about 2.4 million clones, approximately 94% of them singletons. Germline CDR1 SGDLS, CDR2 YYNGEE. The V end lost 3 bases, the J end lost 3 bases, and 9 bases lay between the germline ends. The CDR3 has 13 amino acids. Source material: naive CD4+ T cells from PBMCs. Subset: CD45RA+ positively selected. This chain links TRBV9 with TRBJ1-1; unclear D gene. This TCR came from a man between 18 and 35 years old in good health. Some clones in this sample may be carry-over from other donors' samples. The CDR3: CASSAGADTEAFF. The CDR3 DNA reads TGTGCCAGCAGCGCGGGTGCGGACACTGAAGCTTTCTTT.